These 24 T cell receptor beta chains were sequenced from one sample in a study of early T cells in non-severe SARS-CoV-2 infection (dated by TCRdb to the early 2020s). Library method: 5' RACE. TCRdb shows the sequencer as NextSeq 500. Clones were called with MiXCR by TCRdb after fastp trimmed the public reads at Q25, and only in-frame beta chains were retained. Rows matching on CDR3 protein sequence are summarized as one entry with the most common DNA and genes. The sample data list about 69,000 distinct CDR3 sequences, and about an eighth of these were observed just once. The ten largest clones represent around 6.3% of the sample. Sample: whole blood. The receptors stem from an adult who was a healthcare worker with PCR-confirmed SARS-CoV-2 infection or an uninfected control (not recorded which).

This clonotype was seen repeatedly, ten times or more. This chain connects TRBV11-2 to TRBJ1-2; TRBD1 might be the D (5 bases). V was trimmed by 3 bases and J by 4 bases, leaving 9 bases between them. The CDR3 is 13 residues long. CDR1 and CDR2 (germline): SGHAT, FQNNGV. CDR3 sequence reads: CASSFSGGYGYTF. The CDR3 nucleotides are TGTGCCAGCAGCTTTTCGGGGGGCTATGGCTACACCTTC.

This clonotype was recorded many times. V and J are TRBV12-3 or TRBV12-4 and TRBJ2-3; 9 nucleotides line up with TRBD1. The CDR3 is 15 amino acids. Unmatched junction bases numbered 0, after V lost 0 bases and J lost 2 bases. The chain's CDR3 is CASSLAQGATDTQYF. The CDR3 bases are TGTGCCAGCAGTTTAGCACAGGGGGCCACAGATACGCAGTATTTT.

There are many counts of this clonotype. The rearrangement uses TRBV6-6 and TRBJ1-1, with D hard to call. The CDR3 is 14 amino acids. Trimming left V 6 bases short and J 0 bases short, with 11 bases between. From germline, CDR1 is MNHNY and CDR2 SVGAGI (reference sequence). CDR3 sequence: CASRAEHMNTEAFF. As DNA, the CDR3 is TGTGCCAGCAGGGCGGAACACATGAACACTGAAGCTTTCTTT.

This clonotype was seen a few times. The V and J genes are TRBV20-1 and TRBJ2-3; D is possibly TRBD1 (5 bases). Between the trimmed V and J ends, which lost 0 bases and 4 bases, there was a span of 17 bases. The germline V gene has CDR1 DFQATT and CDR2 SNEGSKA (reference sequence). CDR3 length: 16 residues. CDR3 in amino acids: CSARDIPYRIPDTQYF. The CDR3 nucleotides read TGCAGTGCTAGAGATATACCCTACAGGATCCCAGATACGCAGTATTTT.

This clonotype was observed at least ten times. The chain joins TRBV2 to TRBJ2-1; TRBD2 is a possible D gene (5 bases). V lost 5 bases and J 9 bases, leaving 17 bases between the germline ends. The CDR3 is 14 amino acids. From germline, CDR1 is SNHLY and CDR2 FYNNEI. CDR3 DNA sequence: TGTGCCAGCAGTCAGAGGGTTACCTGGGGTGAGCAGTTCTTC. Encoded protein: CASSQRVTWGEQFF.

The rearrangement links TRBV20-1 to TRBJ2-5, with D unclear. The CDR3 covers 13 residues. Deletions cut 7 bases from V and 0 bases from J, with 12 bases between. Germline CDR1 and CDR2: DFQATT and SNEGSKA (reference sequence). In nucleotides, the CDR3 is TGCAGTGTCGAAAGTGGGTACCAAGAGACCCAGTACTTC. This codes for CSVESGYQETQYF.

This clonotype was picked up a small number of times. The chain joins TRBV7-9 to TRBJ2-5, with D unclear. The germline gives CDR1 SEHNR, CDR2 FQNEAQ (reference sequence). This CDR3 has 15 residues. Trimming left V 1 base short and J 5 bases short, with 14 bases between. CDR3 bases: TGTGCCAGCAGCTTAGGAGAGTCCCAAGTGGAGACCCAGTACTTC. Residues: CASSLGESQVETQYF.

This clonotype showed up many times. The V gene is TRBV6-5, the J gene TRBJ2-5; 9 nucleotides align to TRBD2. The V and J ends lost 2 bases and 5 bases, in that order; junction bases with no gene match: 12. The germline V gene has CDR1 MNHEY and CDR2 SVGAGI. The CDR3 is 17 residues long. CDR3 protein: CASSYRGTSRRGETQYF. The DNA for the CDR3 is TGTGCCAGCAGTTACCGTGGGACTAGCCGAAGGGGGGAGACCCAGTACTTC.

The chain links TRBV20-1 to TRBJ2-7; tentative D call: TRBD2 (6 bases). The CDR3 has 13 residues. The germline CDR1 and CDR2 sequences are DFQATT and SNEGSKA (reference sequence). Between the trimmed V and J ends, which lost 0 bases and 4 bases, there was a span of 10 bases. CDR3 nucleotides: TGCAGTGCTAGAGACGCCGGAGGGTACGAGCAGTACTTC. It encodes CSARDAGGYEQYF.

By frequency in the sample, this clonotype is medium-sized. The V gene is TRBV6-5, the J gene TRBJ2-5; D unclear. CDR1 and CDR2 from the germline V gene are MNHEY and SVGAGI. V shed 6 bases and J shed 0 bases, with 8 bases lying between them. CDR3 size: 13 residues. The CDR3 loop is CASSGRYQETQYF. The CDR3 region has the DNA TGTGCCAGCAGCGGACGGTACCAAGAGACCCAGTACTTC.

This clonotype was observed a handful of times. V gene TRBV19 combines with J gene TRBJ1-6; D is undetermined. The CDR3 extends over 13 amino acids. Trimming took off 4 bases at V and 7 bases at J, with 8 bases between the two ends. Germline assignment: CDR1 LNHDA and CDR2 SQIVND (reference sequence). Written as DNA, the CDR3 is TGTGCCAGTAGTACACATGGGAATTCACCCCTCCACTTT. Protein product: CASSTHGNSPLHF.

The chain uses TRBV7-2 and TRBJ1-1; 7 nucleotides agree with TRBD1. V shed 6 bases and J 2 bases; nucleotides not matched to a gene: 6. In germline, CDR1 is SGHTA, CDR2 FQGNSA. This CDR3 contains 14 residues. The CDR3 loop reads CASRAGTANTEAFF. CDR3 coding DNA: TGTGCCAGCAGAGCCGGGACAGCCAACACTGAAGCTTTCTTT. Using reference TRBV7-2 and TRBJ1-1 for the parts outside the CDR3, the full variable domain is GAGVSQSPSNKVTEKGKDVELRCDPISGHTALYWYRQSLGQGLEFLIYFQGNSAPDKSGLPSDRFSAERTGGSVSTLTIQRTQQEDSAVYLCASRAGTANTEAFFGQGTRLTVV.

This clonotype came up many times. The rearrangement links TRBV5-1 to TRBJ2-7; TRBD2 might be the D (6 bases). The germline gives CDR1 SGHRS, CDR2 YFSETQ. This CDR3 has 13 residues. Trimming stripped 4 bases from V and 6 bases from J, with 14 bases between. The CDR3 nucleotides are TGCGCCAGCAGCATGGACGGGGGTGGCGAGCAGTACTTC. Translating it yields CASSMDGGGEQYF. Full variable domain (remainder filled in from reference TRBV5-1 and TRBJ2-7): KAGVTQTPRYLIKTRGQQVTLSCSPISGHRSVSWYQQTPGQGLQFLFEYFSETQRNKGNFPGRFSGRQFSNSRSEMNVSTLELGDSALYLCASSMDGGGEQYFGPGTRLTVT.

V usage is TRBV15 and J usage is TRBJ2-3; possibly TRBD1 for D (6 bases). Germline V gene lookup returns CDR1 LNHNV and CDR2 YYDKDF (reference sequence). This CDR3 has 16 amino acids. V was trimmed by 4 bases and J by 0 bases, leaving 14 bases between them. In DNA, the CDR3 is TGTGCCACCAGCACCTGGACAGCCCTAAGCACAGATACGCAGTATTTT. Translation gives CATSTWTALSTDTQYF. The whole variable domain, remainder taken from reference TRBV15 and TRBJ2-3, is DAMVIQNPRYQVTQFGKPVTLSCSQTLNHNVMYWYQQKSSQAPKLLFHYYDKDFNNEADTPDNFQSRRPNTSFCFLDIRSPGLGDTAMYLCATSTWTALSTDTQYFGPGTRLTVL.

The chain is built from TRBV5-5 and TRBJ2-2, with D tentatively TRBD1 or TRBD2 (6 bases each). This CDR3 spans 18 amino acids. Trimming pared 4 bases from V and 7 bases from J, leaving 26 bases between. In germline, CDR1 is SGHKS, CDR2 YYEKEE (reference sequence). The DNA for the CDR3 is TGTGCCAGCAGCCCTGGGGGGTTAGGGACATTTTCTTTCGGGGAGCTGTTTTTT. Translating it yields CASSPGGLGTFSFGELFF.

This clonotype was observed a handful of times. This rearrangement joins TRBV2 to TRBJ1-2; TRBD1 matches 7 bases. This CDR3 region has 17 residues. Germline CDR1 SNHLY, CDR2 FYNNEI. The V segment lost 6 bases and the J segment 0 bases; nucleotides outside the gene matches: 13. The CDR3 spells CASSLDRASEANYGYTF. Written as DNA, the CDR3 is TGTGCCAGCAGCCTTGACAGGGCATCTGAAGCTAACTATGGCTACACCTTC.

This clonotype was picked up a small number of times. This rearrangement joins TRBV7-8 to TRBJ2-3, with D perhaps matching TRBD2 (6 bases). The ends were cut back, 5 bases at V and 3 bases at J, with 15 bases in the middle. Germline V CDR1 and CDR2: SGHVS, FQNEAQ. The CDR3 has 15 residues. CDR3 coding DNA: TGTGCCAGCAGCCCAATGGAGGGTATAACAGATACGCAGTATTTT. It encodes CASSPMEGITDTQYF. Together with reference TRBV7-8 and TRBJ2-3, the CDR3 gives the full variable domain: GAGVSQSPRYKVAKRGQDVALRCDPISGHVSLFWYQQALGQGPEFLTYFQNEAQLDKSGLPSDRFFAERPEGSVSTLKIQRTQQEDSAVYLCASSPMEGITDTQYFGPGTRLTVL.

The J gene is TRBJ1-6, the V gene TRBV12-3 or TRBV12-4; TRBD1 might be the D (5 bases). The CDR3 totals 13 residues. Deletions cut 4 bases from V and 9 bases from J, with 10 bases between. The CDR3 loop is CASSSEGLSPLHF. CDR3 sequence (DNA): TGTGCCAGCAGTTCAGAGGGACTTTCACCCCTCCACTTT.

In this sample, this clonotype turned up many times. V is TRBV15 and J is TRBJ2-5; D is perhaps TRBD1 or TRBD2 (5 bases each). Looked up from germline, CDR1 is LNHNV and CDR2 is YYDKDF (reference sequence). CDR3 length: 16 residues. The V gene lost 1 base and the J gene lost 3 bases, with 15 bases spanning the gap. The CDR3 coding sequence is TGTGCCACCAGCAGAGGAACCGGGACCAAGGAAGAGACCCAGTACTTC. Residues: CATSRGTGTKEETQYF.

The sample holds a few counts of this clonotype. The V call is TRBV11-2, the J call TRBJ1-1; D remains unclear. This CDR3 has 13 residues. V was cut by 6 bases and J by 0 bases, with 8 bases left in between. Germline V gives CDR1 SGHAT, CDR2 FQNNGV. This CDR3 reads CASSLRLNTEAFF. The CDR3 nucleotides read TGTGCCAGCAGTTTAAGGCTGAACACTGAAGCTTTCTTT. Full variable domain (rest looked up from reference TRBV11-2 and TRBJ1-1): EAGVAQSPRYKIIEKRQSVAFWCNPISGHATLYWYQQILGQGPKLLIQFQNNGVVDDSQLPKDRFSAERLKGVDSTLKIQPAKLEDSAVYLCASSLRLNTEAFFGQGTRLTVV.

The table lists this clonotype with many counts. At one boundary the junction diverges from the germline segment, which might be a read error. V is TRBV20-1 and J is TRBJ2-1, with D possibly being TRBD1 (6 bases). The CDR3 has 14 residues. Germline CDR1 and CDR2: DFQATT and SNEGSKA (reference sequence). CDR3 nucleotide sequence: TGCAGTGCTAGAGCTTTGGGCCCAGGGGATGAGCAGCTCTTC. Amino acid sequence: CSARALGPGDEQLF.

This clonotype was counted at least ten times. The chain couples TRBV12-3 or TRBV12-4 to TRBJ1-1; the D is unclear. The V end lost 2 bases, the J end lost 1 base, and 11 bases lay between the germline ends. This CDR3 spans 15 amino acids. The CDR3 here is CASSLSAEGNTEAFF. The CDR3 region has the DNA TGTGCCAGCAGTTTAAGTGCGGAGGGGAACACTGAAGCTTTCTTT.

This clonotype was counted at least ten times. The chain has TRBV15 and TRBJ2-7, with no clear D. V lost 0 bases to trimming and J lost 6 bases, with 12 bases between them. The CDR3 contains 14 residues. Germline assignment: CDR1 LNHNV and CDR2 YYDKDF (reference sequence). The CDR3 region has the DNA TGTGCCACCAGCAGAGATGTCGGGTCGGGCGAGCAGTACTTC. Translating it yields CATSRDVGSGEQYF.

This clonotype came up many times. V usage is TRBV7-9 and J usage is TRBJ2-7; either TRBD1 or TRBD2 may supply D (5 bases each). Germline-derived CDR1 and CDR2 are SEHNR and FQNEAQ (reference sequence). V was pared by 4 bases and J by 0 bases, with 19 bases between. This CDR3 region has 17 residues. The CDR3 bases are TGTGCCAGCAGCTCCAGCAGGGACGGGATAAACTCCTACGAGCAGTACTTC. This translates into CASSSSRDGINSYEQYF.